This is a list of T cell receptor beta chains from one sample in a study of identical twins. TCRdb reprocessed the 5' RACE reads with MiXCR, giving one entry per CDR3 protein. The sample yields roughly 690,000 distinct CDR3 sequences, around 20% seen once. These data were also filed under a second study, of T cells expressing NK-cell markers.

The specimen was PBMCs. These receptor sequences come from a woman in her late teens or twenties in good health. CDR3s include the opening cysteine and the closing phenylalanine or tryptophan. Each record gives: J gene, clone size, V gene, CDR3 protein. Not every row has a clone size; where given, it reads once, few, many or a size class.

TRBJ2-7 | few | TRBV7-9 | CASSRTGLSSYEQYF
TRBJ2-1 | NA | TRBV6-5 | CASSYPSSGGLYNEQFF
TRBJ1-6 | few | TRBV10-3 | CAISEGGAGNSPLHF
TRBJ1-2 | NA | TRBV7-9 | CASSPFDVTF
TRBJ2-1 | many | TRBV5-1 | CASREDLAGGLLYNEQFF
TRBJ2-3 | NA | TRBV7-8 | CASSFGLITDTQYF
TRBJ2-7 | NA | TRBV20-1 | CSAPGLAGGRGNEQYF
TRBJ2-5 | few | TRBV29-1 | CSARFFGSRGETQYF
TRBJ2-7 | many | TRBV5-6 | CASSLQGISYEQYF
TRBJ1-2 | few | TRBV7-8 | CASSLTLTGGWGGYTF
TRBJ2-1 | many | TRBV12-3/TRBV12-4 | CASRWTSGTAEQFF
TRBJ2-3 | few | TRBV7-9 | CASSFMRGSGAQYF
TRBJ2-3 | NA | TRBV29-1 | CSVPLGADTQYF
TRBJ1-1 | many | TRBV9 | CASSVVRVGTEAFF
TRBJ1-5 | few | TRBV6-5 | CASSYRELSQPQHF
TRBJ1-1 | NA | TRBV7-8 | CASSSPRQGMQNTEAFF
TRBJ2-1 | NA | TRBV2 | CASSEVFGSYNEQFF
TRBJ2-5 | many | TRBV29-1 | CSVGGTQYF
TRBJ1-1 | few | TRBV20-1 | CSARDREAEAFF
TRBJ2-1 | NA | TRBV7-9 | CASSRTSVNEQFF
TRBJ2-7 | NA | TRBV5-8 | CASSLQGQLSYEQYF
TRBJ2-1 | NA | TRBV5-1 | CASSWTYNEQFF
TRBJ2-3 | NA | TRBV7-6 | CASSSEGLAARGTQYF
TRBJ2-5 | NA | TRBV7-9 | CASSSGGPQETQYF
TRBJ2-7 | many | TRBV25-1 | CASSVGHEQYF
TRBJ2-4 | NA | TRBV9 | CASSVGTGHYGNIQYF
TRBJ1-6 | NA | TRBV20-1 | CSAHMGSGSPLHF
TRBJ2-7 | few | TRBV12-3/TRBV12-4 | CASSQREREQYF
TRBJ1-1 | many | TRBV29-1 | CSAGPNQNTEAFF
TRBJ2-7 | many | TRBV20-1 | CSVPTSGELYEQYF
TRBJ2-1 | NA | TRBV20-1 | CSARTDRDEQFF
TRBJ2-7 | NA | TRBV5-6 | CAISPGASYEQYF
TRBJ2-1 | NA | TRBV6-1 | CASRSYGTGSYNEQFF
TRBJ2-1 | NA | TRBV20-1 | CSARSSEGSSYNEQFF
TRBJ2-7 | many | TRBV20-1 | CSASPGASSYEQYF
TRBJ2-2 | NA | TRBV25-1 | CASSRRAGAPGELFF
TRBJ2-3 | NA | TRBV7-9 | CACRKGQKEADTQYF
TRBJ1-2 | many | TRBV6-1 | CASSPGSQGRPGYTF
TRBJ2-7 | few | TRBV5-5 | CASSLQETSGPYEQYF
TRBJ2-5 | NA | TRBV27 | CASSSWGRFQETQYF
TRBJ1-2 | NA | TRBV20-1 | CSAPSTTAYGYTF
TRBJ1-2 | NA | TRBV7-2 | CASSLWAVVGYTF
TRBJ2-1 | NA | TRBV20-1 | CSASGTSRNEQFF
TRBJ2-7 | few | TRBV29-1 | CSVDGGATSYEQYF
TRBJ1-1 | once | TRBV2 | CASRGAPEAFF
TRBJ1-4 | NA | TRBV12-5 | CASVDSTNEKLFF
TRBJ1-1 | NA | TRBV4-2 | CASSQGQLEAFF
TRBJ1-5 | many | TRBV3-1 | CASSPETGYQPQHF
TRBJ1-1 | NA | TRBV20-1 | CSARERQGMNTEAFF